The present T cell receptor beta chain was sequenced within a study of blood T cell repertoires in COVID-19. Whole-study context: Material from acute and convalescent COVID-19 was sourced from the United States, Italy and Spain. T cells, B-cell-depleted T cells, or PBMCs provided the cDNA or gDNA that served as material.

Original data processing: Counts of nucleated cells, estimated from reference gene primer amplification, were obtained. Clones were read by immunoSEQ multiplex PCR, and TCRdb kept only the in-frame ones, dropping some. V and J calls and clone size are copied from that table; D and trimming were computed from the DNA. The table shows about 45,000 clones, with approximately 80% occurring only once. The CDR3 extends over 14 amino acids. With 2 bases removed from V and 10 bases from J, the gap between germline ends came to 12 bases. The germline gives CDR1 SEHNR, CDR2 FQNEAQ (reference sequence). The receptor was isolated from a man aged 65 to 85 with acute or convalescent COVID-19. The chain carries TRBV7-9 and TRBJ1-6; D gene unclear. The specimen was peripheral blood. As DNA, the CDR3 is TGTGCCAGCAGCTTAAGTAATACCGCGTCACCCCTCCACTTT. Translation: CASSLSNTASPLHF. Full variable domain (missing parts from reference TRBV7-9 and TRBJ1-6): DTGVSQNPRHKITKRGQNVTFRCDPISEHNRLYWYRQTLGQGPEFLTYFQNEAQLEKSRLLSDRFSAERPKGSFSTLEIQRTEQGDSAMYLCASSLSNTASPLHFGNGTRLTVT.